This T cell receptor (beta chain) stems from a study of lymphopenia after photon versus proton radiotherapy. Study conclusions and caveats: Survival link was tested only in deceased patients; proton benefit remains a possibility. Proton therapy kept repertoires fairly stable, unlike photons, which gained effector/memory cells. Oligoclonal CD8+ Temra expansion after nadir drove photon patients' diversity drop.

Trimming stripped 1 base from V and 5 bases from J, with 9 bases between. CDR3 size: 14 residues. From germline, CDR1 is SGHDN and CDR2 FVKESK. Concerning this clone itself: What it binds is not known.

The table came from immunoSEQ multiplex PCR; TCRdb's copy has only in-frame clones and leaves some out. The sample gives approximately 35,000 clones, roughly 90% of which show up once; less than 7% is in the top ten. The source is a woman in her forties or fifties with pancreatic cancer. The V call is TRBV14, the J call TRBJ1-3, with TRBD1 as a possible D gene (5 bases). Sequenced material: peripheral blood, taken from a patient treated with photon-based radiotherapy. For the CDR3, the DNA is TGTGCCAGCAGCCAAGGGGGGAACAGAAACACCATATATTTT. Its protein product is CASSQGGNRNTIYF.